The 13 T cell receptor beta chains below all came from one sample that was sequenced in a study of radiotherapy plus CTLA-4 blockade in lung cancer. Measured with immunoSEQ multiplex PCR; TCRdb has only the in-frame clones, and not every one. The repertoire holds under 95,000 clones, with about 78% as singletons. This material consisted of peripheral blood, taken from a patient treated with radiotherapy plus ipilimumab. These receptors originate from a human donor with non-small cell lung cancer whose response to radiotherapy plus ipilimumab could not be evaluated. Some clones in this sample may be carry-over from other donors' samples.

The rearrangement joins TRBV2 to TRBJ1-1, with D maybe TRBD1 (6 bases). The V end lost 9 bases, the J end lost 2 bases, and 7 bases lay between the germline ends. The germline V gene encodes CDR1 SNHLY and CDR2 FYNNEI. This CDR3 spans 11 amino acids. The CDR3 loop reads CARQGNTEAFF. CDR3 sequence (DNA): TGTGCCAGACAGGGTAACACTGAAGCTTTCTTT.

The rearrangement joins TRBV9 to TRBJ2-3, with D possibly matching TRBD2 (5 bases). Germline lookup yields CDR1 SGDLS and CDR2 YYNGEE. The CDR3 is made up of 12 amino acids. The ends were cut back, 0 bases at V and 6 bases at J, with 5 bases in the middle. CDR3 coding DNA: TGTGCCAGCAGCGTAGGAGGGGATACGCAGTATTTT. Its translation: CASSVGGDTQYF.

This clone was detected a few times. CDR3 amino acids: CAISAGENQPQHF. In nucleotides, the CDR3 is TGTGCCATCAGTGCCGGGGAAAATCAGCCCCAGCATTTT. This sequence joins TRBV10-3 and TRBJ1-5; no firm D call. The CDR3 is made up of 13 amino acids. Trimming removed 4 bases at V and 4 bases at J, with 8 bases between. CDR1 and CDR2 (germline): ENHRY, SYGVKD.

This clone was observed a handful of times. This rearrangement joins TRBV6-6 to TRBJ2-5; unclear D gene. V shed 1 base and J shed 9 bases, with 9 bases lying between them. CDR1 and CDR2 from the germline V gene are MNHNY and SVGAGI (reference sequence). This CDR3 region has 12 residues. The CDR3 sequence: CASSYYLVAQYF. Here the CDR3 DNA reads TGTGCCAGCAGTTACTATCTCGTTGCCCAGTACTTC.

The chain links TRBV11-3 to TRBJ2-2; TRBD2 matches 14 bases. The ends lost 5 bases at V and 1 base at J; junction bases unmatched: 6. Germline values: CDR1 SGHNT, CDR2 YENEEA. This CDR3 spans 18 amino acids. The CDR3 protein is CASSPGTSGGWNTGELFF. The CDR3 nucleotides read TGTGCCAGCAGCCCAGGGACTAGCGGGGGCTGGAACACCGGGGAGCTGTTTTTT. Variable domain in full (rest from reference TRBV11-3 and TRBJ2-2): EAGVVQSPRYKIIEKKQPVAFWCNPISGHNTLYWYLQNLGQGPELLIRYENEEAVDDSQLPKDRFSAERLKGVDSTLKIQPAELGDSAVYLCASSPGTSGGWNTGELFFGEGSRLTVL.

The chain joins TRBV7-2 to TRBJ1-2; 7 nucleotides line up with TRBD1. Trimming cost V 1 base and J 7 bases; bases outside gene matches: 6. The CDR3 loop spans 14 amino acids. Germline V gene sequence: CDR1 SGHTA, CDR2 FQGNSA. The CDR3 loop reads CASSLGDRVGGYTF. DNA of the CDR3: TGTGCCAGCAGCTTAGGCGACAGGGTAGGTGGCTACACCTTC.

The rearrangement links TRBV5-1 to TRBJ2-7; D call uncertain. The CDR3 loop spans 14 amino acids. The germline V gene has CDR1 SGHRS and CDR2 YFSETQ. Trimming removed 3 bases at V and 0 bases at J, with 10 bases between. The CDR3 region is CASSSARSSYEQYF. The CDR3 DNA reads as TGCGCCAGCAGCTCCGCCCGGAGCTCCTACGAGCAGTACTTC.

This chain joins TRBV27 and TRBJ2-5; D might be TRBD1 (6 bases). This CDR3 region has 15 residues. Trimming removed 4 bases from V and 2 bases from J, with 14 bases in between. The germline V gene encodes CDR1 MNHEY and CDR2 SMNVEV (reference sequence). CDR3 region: CASSSLGDTQETQYF. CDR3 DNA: TGTGCCAGCAGTTCCCTTGGGGACACACAAGAGACCCAGTACTTC.

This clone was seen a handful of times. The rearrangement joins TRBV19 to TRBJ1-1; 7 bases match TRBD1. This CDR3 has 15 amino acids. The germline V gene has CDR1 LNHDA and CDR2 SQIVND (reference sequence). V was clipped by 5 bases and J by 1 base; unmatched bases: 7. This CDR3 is CASSPPAGGNTEAFF. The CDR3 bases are TGTGCCAGTAGTCCCCCCGCAGGGGGGAACACTGAAGCTTTCTTT.

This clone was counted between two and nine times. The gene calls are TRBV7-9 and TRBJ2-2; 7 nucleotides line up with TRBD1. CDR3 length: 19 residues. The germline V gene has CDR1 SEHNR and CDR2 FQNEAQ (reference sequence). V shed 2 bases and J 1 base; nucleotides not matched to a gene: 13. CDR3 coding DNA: TGTGCCAGCAGCTTAAAAGGGGACAGCTCCATAATGAACACCGGGGAGCTGTTTTTT. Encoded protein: CASSLKGDSSIMNTGELFF.

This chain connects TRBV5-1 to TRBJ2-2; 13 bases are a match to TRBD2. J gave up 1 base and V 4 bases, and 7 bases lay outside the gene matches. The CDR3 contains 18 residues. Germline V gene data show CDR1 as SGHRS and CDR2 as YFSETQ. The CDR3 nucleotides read TGCGCCAGCAGCCTACCAGGACTAGCGGGGGTGAACACCGGGGAGCTGTTTTTT. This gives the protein CASSLPGLAGVNTGELFF.

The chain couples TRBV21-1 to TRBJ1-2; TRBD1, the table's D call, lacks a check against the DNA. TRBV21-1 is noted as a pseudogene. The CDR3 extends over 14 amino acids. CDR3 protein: CASSTRRDSYGYTF. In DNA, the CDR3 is TGTGCCAGCAGCACCCGCCGGGACAGCTATGGCTACACCTTC.

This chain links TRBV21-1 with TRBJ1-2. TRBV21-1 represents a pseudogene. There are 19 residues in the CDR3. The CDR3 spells CASPVQADCAGALNYGYTF. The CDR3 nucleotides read TGTGCCAGTCCCGTCCAGGCTGATTGCGCGGGGGCTCTGAACTATGGCTACACCTTC.